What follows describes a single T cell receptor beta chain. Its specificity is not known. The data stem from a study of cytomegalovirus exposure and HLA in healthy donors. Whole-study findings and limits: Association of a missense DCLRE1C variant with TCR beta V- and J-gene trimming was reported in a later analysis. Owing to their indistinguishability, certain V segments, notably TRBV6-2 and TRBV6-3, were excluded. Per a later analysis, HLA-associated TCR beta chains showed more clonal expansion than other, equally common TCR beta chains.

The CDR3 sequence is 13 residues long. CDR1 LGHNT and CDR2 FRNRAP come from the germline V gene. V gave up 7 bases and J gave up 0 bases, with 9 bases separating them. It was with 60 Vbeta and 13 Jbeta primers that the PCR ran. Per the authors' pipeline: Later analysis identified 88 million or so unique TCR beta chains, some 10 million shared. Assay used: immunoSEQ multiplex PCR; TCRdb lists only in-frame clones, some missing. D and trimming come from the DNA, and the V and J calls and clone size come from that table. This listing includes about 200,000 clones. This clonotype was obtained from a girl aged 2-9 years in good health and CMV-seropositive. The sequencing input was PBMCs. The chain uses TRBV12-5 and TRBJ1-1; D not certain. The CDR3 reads CASEKAMNTEAFF. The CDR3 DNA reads TGTGCTAGTGAGAAAGCAATGAACACTGAAGCTTTCTTT.